The T cell receptor (beta chain) under discussion was sequenced for a study of tumor and adjacent non-tumor tissue in lung cancer. TCRbeta libraries were built with three rounds of nested PCR, modified from ARM-PCR. TCRdb re-analysed the multiplex PCR reads in MiXCR, keeping a single row per CDR3 protein. This sample has some 93,000 distinct CDR3 sequences; around 71% occur once, and the top ten carry around 20%. This clonotype was counted between two and nine times. The target antigen is unknown. Findings of the study overall: Patients with more diverse tumor TCRs had worse survival. Tumor repertoires had a smaller top 100 clone share than normal lung.

RNA was extracted from bulk tissue without any cell sorting. Germline values: CDR1 SGHAT, CDR2 FQNNGV. Trimming removed 5 bases from V and 6 bases from J, with 5 bases in between. CDR3 size: 11 residues. The chain has TRBV11-2 and TRBJ2-1; D is ambiguous. Specimen: lung tumor tissue. The receptor's source is a man aged 60 to 75 with non-small cell lung cancer. CDR3 amino acids: CASSPGNEQFF. Here the CDR3 DNA reads TGTGCCAGCAGCCCGGGCAATGAGCAGTTCTTC. Using reference TRBV11-2 and TRBJ2-1 for the parts outside the CDR3, the full variable domain is EAGVAQSPRYKIIEKRQSVAFWCNPISGHATLYWYQQILGQGPKLLIQFQNNGVVDDSQLPKDRFSAERLKGVDSTLKIQPAKLEDSAVYLCASSPGNEQFFGPGTRLTVL.